These T cell receptor beta chains were read from a single sample in a study of T cell responses to AZD1222 COVID-19 vaccine. This table comes from immunoSEQ multiplex PCR, and its TCRdb copy is limited to in-frame clones, with some not included. The data contain over 110,000 clones, approximately 90% of them singletons. The specimen comprised peripheral blood, sampled on day 0 of AZD1222 vaccination. These receptors all stem from an adult in good health. CDR3s include the opening cysteine and the closing phenylalanine or tryptophan. D genes are given only for firm matches. Rows give clone size only sometimes, using once, few, many, or a class for an expanded clone.

v_call,cdr3_length,d_call,j_call,clone_size,cdr3_nt,cdr3_aa
TRBV6-2/TRBV6-3,17,TRBD2,TRBJ2-7,.,TGTGCCAGCAGTTACATCTTGCGGGAGGGAATGTCCTACGAGCAGTACTTC,CASSYILREGMSYEQYF
TRBV28,12,.,TRBJ2-3,once,TGTGCCAGCAAGAGGGGGGCAAATACGCAGTATTTT,CASKRGANTQYF
TRBV24-1,17,.,TRBJ2-1,.,TGTGCCACCAGTGATTTTAATCTAGGGACGGGCTACAATGAGCAGTTCTTC,CATSDFNLGTGYNEQFF
TRBV7-9,15,.,TRBJ1-2,.,TGTGCCAGCAGCTTAGGTGCAGCCTCTAACTATGGCTACACCTTC,CASSLGAASNYGYTF
TRBV19,15,.,TRBJ1-5,.,TGTGCCAGTAGTATGTGGGGGGATAGCAATCAGCCCCAGCATTTT,CASSMWGDSNQPQHF
TRBV7-2,15,TRBD1,TRBJ2-2,few,TGTGCCAGCAGCCTCGGACAGGGAAACACCGGGGAGCTGTTTTTT,CASSLGQGNTGELFF
TRBV19,14,.,TRBJ2-2,.,TGTGCCAGTGCCCCGGCCCAAGGGATCGGGGAGCTGTTTTTT,CASAPAQGIGELFF
TRBV4-2,15,.,TRBJ1-4,few,TGTGCCAGCAGCCAAGAATCGGGCTTAAATGAAAAACTGTTTTTT,CASSQESGLNEKLFF
TRBV4-3,16,TRBD2,TRBJ2-3,.,TGCGCCAGCAGCCTTTTTAGCGGGAGAGCCCCAGATACGCAGTATTTT,CASSLFSGRAPDTQYF
TRBV5-1,17,TRBD2,TRBJ2-1,.,TGCGCCAGCAGCTTGGCCCGTCTAGCGGAGGGGTACAATGAGCAGTTCTTC,CASSLARLAEGYNEQFF
TRBV5-4,17,TRBD2,TRBJ2-7,.,TGTGCCAGCAGCTTGGCCCGTAGTAGCGGGAGTGGTTACGAGCAGTACTTC,CASSLARSSGSGYEQYF
TRBV4-3,15,TRBD2,TRBJ2-3,.,TGCGCCAGCAGCCAAGGTAGCGGGGCCACAGATACGCAGTATTTT,CASSQGSGATDTQYF
TRBV11-3,16,TRBD2,TRBJ2-1,.,TGTGCCAGCAGCTTAGGGGCGGGACTAGCAGGCGATGAGCAGTTCTTC,CASSLGAGLAGDEQFF
TRBV27,14,.,TRBJ2-5,.,TGTGCCAGCCGTCCGACAGGCCCCGGGGAGACCCAGTACTTC,CASRPTGPGETQYF
TRBV29-1,15,.,TRBJ1-2,.,TGCAGCGTTGGATTGGTGGGACGGACCAACTATGGCTACACCTTC,CSVGLVGRTNYGYTF
TRBV6-4,13,.,TRBJ2-1,few,TGTGCCAGCAGTGCATCCCAGAGTGGGGAGCAGTTCTTC,CASSASQSGEQFF
TRBV11-2,16,TRBD2,TRBJ2-5,.,TGTGCCAGCAGCTTAGCCCTCGGGAGGGAGCAAGAGACCCAGTACTTC,CASSLALGREQETQYF
TRBV3-1/TRBV3-2,14,.,TRBJ1-1,.,TGTGCCAGCAGCCCCGGACACGTCTCCACTGAAGCTTTCTTT,CASSPGHVSTEAFF
TRBV27,15,TRBD1,TRBJ2-7,once,TGTGCCAGCAGCCTTACAGGGGTCCTGGTGACTGAGCAGTACTTC,CASSLTGVLVTEQYF
TRBV7-2,15,.,TRBJ2-3,.,TGTGCCAGCAGCTTAGGGTTCCTGGGCACAGATACGCAGTATTTT,CASSLGFLGTDTQYF
TRBV7-9,16,TRBD2,TRBJ2-7,.,TGTGCCAGCAGCTTCGCCGGGACTAGCGGGGGCTACGAGCAGTACTTC,CASSFAGTSGGYEQYF
TRBV7-3,13,.,TRBJ1-2,.,TGTGCCAGCAGCCAGACCCGGTCGGAGCGCTACACCTTC,CASSQTRSERYTF
TRBV19,15,.,TRBJ2-7,.,TGTGCCAGTAGCCCCTCCACCAAGCGGTCCTACGAGCAGTACTTC,CASSPSTKRSYEQYF
TRBV29-1,13,.,TRBJ1-2,.,TGCAGCGCCCAAGGGGTTAAGAACTATGGCTACACCTTC,CSAQGVKNYGYTF
TRBV9,15,TRBD2,TRBJ2-1,.,TGTGCCAGCAGCGTAGCGTCTAGCGGGAGCCATGAGCAGTTCTTC,CASSVASSGSHEQFF
TRBV9,13,.,TRBJ1-6,.,TGTGCCAGCAGCGATAAGGGGAATTCACCCCTCCACTTT,CASSDKGNSPLHF
TRBV2,15,.,TRBJ2-2,.,TGTGCCAGCAGTGAAAGGGGGATTGGCACCGGGGAGCTGTTTTTT,CASSERGIGTGELFF
TRBV30,16,.,TRBJ1-3,.,TGTGCCTGGAGTGTATACCCTCCCTCGAGCGGAAACACCATATATTTT,CAWSVYPPSSGNTIYF
TRBV4-2,18,.,TRBJ1-5,.,TGTGCCAGCAGCCAAGAGTTGGCGGGATCATATAGCAATCAGCCCCAGCATTTT,CASSQELAGSYSNQPQHF
TRBV28,15,.,TRBJ2-1,.,TGTGCCAGCAGTTTGAGGGCAGGCGACCTCAATGAGCAGTTCTTC,CASSLRAGDLNEQFF
TRBV5-1,12,.,TRBJ1-2,few,TGCGCCAGCAGGGAAATGAACTATGGCTACACCTTC,CASREMNYGYTF
TRBV5-4,14,TRBD1,TRBJ2-5,few,TGTGCCAGCAGCTCGTTGACAGGGGAAGAGACCCAGTACTTC,CASSSLTGEETQYF
TRBV19,12,.,TRBJ1-1,.,TGTGCCAGTGCCCTTCTGGGAACTGAAGCTTTCTTT,CASALLGTEAFF
TRBV7-2,16,.,TRBJ2-3,.,TGTGCCAGCAGCTTAGTAGGAGCAGGTGCCACAGATACGCAGTATTTT,CASSLVGAGATDTQYF
TRBV28,14,.,TRBJ2-7,.,TGTGCCAGCAGTTTAGGCAGGTCCTCCTACGAGCAGTACTTC,CASSLGRSSYEQYF
TRBV6-6,13,TRBD2,TRBJ2-7,.,TGTGCCAGCAGTAGCGGGAGGGCCAGAGAGCAGTACTTC,CASSSGRAREQYF
TRBV25-1,13,.,TRBJ1-1,.,TGTGCCAGCATAGGACAAGGGGGCACTGAAGCTTTCTTT,CASIGQGGTEAFF
TRBV19,13,.,TRBJ2-5,.,TGTGCCAGTGCATCAGGAGTCCAAGAGACCCAGTACTTC,CASASGVQETQYF
TRBV6-6,14,.,TRBJ1-1,.,TGTGCCAGCAGTTATGGCCACTCGAACACTGAAGCTTTCTTT,CASSYGHSNTEAFF
TRBV9,15,.,TRBJ1-6,.,TGTGCCAGCAGTGGCACACAGGGCGGCAATTCACCCCTCCACTTT,CASSGTQGGNSPLHF
TRBV7-9,19,TRBD1,TRBJ2-7,.,TGTGCCAGCAGCACCGAGGCCGATTTCCGGGACAGGGGGCCCTACGAGCAGTACTTC,CASSTEADFRDRGPYEQYF
TRBV7-8,17,.,TRBJ2-6,.,TGTGCCAGCAGCTTAGAGACTGGTAGCTCTGGGGCCAACGTCCTGACTTTC,CASSLETGSSGANVLTF
TRBV15,15,.,TRBJ2-3,.,TGTGCCACCAGCAGAGAGGGAAAACTCACAGATACGCAGTATTTT,CATSREGKLTDTQYF
TRBV9,15,.,TRBJ2-7,.,TGTGCCAGCAGCGTCGGAATAGCGGAGACCTACGAGCAGTACTTC,CASSVGIAETYEQYF
TRBV4-2,15,TRBD2,TRBJ2-7,.,TGTGCCAGCAGCCCGCGGCCTAGCGGACTCTACGAGCAGTACTTC,CASSPRPSGLYEQYF
TRBV4-2,15,TRBD1,TRBJ1-1,.,TGTGCCAGCAGCCAAGCGGGACAGGGGATCACTGAAGCTTTCTTT,CASSQAGQGITEAFF
TRBV7-2,14,TRBD1,TRBJ2-4,.,TGTGCCAGCAGCTTAGCGAGGGGGCAGGCCATTCAGTACTTC,CASSLARGQAIQYF
TRBV4-2,16,.,TRBJ2-7,.,TGTGCCAGCAGCCAAGCCTCGGGCGGGGACGTTTACGAGCAGTACTTC,CASSQASGGDVYEQYF
TRBV5-1,13,TRBD1,TRBJ1-2,.,TGCGCCAGCAGCTTTGAGGGGGCGGAAGGCTACACCTTC,CASSFEGAEGYTF
TRBV4-3,15,TRBD2,TRBJ2-7,.,TGCGCCAGCAGCTTAGCGGGAGGGGAATCCTACGAGCAGTACTTC,CASSLAGGESYEQYF
TRBV2,15,TRBD2,TRBJ2-7,few,TGTGCCAGCAGCGAGGGGACTAGCGGGAGTTACGAGCAGTACTTC,CASSEGTSGSYEQYF
TRBV7-9,12,.,TRBJ1-5,once,TGTGCCAGCAGCTCAAAGGGTCAGCCCCAGCATTTT,CASSSKGQPQHF
TRBV5-1,17,TRBD2,TRBJ2-7,.,TGCGCCAGCAGCTTGTTTGCTAGCGGGAGCAGCTCCTACGAGCAGTACTTC,CASSLFASGSSSYEQYF
TRBV4-2,15,.,TRBJ2-1,.,TGTGCCAGCAGCCAAGATCAAATTACCTACAATGAGCAGTTCTTC,CASSQDQITYNEQFF
TRBV5-4,13,TRBD2,TRBJ2-3,.,TGTGCCAGCGGGCCGGGGGGGAGGAATACGCAGTATTTT,CASGPGGRNTQYF